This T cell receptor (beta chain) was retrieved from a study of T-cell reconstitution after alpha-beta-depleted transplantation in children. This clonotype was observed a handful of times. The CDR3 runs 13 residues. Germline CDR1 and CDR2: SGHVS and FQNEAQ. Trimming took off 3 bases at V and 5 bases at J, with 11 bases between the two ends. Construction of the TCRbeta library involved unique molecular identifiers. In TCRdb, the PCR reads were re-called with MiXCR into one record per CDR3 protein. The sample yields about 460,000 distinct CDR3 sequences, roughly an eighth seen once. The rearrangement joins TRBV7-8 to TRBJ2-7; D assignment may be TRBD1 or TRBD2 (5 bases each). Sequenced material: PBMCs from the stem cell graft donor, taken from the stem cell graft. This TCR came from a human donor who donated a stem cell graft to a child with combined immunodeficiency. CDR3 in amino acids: CASSLGVLDEQYF. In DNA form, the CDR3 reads TGTGCCAGCAGCTTGGGGGTTCTGGACGAGCAGTACTTC. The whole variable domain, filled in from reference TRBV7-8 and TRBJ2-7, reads GAGVSQSPRYKVAKRGQDVALRCDPISGHVSLFWYQQALGQGPEFLTYFQNEAQLDKSGLPSDRFFAERPEGSVSTLKIQRTQQEDSAVYLCASSLGVLDEQYFGPGTRLTVT.